The clone carrying this TCR beta chain was found many times. Its specificity is not known. The CDR3 runs to 14 residues. From germline, CDR1 is SNHLY and CDR2 FYNNEI. Trimming cost V 1 base and J 2 bases, with 8 bases left between them. Molecular barcoding with unique molecular identifiers was used for the TCRbeta library. TCRdb re-called the PCR reads with MiXCR, one entry per CDR3 protein. The data contain fewer than 150,000 distinct CDR3 sequences, more than 20% of them singletons. The data belong to a study of T-cell reconstitution after alpha-beta-depleted transplantation in children. Overall study results and limits: The study traced high day-60 TCRbeta diversity in some patients to surviving recipient T cells and thymic progenitors. Reportedly, alpha-beta T cells present about two months post-transplant originated from several hundred expanded clones of graft origin. Hyperexpanded clones declined; after one year, newly produced T cells mostly supplied diversity.

The material was PBMCs, mostly from graft donor cells, obtained 180 days after TCRalphabeta/CD19-depleted stem cell transplant. This sequence joins TRBV2 and TRBJ2-5; tentatively, D is TRBD2 (6 bases). The origin of this receptor is a male patient between 2 and 9 years old who had a stem cell transplant for chronic granulomatous disease, so the T cells may come from the graft donor. The CDR3 bases are TGTGCCAGCAGTGAAGGGGGGACTCAAGAGACCCAGTACTTC. This encodes CASSEGGTQETQYF.